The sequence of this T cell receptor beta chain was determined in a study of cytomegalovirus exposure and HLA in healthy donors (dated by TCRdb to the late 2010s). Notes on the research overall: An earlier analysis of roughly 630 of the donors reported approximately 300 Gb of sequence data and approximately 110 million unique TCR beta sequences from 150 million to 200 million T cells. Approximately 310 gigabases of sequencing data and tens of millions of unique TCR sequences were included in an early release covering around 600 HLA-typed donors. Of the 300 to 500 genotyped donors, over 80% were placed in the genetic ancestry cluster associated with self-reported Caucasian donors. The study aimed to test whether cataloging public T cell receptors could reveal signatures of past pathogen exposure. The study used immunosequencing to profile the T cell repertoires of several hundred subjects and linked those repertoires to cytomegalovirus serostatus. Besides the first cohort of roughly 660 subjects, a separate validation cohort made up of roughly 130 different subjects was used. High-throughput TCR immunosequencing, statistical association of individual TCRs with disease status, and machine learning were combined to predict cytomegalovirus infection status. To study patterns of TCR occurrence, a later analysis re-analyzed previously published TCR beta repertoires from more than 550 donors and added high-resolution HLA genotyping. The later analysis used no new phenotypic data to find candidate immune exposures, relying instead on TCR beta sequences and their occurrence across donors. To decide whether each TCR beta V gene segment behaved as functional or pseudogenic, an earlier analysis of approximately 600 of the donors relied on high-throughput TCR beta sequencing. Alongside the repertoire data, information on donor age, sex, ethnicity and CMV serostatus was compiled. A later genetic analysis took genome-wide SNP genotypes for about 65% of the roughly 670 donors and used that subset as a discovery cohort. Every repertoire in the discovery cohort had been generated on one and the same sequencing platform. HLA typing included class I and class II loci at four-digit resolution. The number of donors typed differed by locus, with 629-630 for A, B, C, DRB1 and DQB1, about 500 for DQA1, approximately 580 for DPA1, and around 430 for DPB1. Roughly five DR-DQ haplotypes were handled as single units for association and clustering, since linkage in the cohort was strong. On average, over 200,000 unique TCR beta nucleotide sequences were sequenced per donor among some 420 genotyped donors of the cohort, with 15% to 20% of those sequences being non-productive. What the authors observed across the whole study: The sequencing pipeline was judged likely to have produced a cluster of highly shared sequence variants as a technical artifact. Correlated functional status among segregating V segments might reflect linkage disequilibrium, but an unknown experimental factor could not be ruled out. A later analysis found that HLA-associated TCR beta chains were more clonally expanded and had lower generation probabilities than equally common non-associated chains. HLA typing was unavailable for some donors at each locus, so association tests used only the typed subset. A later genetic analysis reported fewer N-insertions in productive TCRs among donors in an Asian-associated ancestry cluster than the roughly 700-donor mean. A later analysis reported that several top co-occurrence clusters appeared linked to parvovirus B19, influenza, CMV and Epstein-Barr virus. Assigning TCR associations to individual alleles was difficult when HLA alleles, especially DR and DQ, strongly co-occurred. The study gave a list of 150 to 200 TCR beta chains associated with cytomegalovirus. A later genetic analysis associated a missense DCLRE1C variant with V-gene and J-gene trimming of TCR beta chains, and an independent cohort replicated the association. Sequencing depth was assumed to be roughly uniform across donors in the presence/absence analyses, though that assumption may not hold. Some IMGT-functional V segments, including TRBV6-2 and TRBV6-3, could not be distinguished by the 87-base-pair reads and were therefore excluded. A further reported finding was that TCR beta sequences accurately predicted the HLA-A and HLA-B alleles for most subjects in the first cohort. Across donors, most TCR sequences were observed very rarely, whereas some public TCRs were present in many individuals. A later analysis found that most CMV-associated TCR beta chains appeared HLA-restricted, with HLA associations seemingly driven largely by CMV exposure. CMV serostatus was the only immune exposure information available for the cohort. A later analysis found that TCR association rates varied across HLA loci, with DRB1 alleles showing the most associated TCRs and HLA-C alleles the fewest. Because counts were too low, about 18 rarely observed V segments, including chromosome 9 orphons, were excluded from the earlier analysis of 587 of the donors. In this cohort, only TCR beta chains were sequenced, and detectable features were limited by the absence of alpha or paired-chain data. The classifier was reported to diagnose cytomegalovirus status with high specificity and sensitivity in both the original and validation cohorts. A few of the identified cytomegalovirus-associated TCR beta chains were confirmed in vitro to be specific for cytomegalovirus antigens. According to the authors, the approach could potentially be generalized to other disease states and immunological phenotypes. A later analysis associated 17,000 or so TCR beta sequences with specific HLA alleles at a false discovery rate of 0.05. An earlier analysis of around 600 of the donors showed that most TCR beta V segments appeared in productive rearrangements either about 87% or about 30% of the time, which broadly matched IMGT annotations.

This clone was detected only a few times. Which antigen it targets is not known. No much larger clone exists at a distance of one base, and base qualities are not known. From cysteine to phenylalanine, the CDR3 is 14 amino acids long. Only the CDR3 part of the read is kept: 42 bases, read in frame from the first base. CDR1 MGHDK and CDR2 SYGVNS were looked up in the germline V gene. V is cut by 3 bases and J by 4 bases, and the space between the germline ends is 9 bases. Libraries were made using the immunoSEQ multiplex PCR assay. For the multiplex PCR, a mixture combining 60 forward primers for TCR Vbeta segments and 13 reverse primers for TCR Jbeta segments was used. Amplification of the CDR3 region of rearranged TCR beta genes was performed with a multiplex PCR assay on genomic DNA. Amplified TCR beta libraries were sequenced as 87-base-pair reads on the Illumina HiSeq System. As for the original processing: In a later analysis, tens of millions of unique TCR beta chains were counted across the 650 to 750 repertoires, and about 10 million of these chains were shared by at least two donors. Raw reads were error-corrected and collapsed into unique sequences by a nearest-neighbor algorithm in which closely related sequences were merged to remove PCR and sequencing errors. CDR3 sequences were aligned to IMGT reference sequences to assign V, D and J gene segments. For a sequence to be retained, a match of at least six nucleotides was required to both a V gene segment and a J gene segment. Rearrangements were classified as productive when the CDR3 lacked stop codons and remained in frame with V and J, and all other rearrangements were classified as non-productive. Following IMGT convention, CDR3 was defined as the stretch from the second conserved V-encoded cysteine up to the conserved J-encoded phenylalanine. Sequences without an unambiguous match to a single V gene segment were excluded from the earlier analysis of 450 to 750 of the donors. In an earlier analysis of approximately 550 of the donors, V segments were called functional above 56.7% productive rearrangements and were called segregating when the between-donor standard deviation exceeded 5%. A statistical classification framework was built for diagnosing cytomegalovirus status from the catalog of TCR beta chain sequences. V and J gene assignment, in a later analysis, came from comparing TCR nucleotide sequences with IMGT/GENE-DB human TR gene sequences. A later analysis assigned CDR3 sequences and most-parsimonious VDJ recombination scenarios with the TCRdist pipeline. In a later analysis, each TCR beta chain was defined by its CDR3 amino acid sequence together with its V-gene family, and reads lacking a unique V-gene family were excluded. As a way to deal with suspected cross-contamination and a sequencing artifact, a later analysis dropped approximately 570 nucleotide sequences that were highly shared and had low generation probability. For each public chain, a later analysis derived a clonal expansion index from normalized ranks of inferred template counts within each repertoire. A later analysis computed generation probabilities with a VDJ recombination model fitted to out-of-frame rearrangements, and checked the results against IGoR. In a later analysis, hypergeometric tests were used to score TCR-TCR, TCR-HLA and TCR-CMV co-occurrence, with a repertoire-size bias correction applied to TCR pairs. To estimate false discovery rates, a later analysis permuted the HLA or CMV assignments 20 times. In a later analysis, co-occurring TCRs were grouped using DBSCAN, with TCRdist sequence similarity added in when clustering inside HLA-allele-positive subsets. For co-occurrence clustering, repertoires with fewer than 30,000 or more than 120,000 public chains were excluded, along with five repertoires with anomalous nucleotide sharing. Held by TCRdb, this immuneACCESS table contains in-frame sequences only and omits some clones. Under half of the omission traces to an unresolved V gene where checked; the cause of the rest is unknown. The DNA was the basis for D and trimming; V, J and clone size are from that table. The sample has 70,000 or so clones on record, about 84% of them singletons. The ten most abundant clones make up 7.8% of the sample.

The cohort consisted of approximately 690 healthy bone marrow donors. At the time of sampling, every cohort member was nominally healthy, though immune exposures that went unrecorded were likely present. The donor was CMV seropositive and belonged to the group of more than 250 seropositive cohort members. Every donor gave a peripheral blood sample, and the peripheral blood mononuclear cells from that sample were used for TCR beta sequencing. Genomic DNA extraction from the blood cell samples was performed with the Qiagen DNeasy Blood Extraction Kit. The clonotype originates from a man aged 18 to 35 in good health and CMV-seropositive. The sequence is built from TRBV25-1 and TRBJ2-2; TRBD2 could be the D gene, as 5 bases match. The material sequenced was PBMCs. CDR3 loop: CASSDTRVTGELFF. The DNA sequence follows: TGTGCCAGCAGTGACACGAGGGTCACCGGGGAGCTGTTTTTT.